A selection of T cell receptor beta chains follows, all from one sample in a study of blood T cell repertoires in COVID-19. TCRdb's table, derived via immunoSEQ multiplex PCR, lists solely in-frame clones and lacks some. This table holds some 220,000 clones, roughly four fifths found once. Sequencing was done on a sample of peripheral blood. All receptors derive from a woman aged 25 to 45 who had recovered from COVID-19. Each CDR3 is given with its conserved first and last residue. The D gene is left open where the match is weak. A clone size is listed for some rows: how often the clone was seen (once, few, many), or a class if it is expanded.

TRBJ2-7 - TRBV2 - CASSGWYSDRSSYEQYF TGTGCCAGCAGTGGGTGGTATAGCGACAGGAGCTCCTACGAGCAGTACTTC
TRBJ1-1 once TRBV7-3 - CASSPLGGNTEAFF TGTGCCAGCAGCCCTCTAGGGGGGAACACTGAAGCTTTCTTT
TRBJ2-1 - TRBV7-9 TRBD2 CASAGTSAPRSYNEQFF TGTGCCAGCGCCGGGACTAGCGCGCCGAGGTCCTACAATGAGCAGTTCTTC
TRBJ1-4 - TRBV5-1 - CASSVTAPVEKLFF TGCGCCAGCAGCGTTACTGCTCCGGTGGAAAAACTGTTTTTT
TRBJ2-3 - TRBV25-1 - CASSEGGGLVTDTQYF TGTGCCAGCAGTGAAGGGGGGGGGCTGGTCACAGATACGCAGTATTTT
TRBJ2-1 - TRBV5-1 - CASSLVRDEQFF TGCGCCAGCAGCTTGGTCAGGGATGAGCAGTTCTTC
TRBJ2-5 - TRBV30 TRBD1 CAWSPGQVRETQYF TGTGCCTGGAGCCCGGGACAGGTGAGGGAGACCCAGTACTTC
TRBJ2-3 once TRBV28 TRBD2 CASSLPPPGGSKWDTQYF TGTGCCAGCAGTTTACCCCCCCCTGGCGGGAGCAAATGGGATACGCAGTATTTT
TRBJ1-6 - TRBV28 - CASSMNRDPPPLHF TGTGCCAGCAGCATGAACAGGGACCCTCCACCCCTCCACTTT
TRBJ2-3 - TRBV7-2 TRBD2 CASSETSGRVYTQYF TGTGCCAGCAGCGAGACTAGCGGGAGGGTGTATACGCAGTATTTT
TRBJ2-2 - TRBV4-1 - CASSLVPGVNTGELFF TGCGCCAGCAGCCTTGTCCCGGGGGTAAACACCGGGGAGCTGTTTTTT
TRBJ2-5 - TRBV24-1 TRBD2 CATSDPSGSQTQYF TGTGCCACCAGTGACCCTAGCGGGAGTCAGACCCAGTACTTC
TRBJ1-3 - TRBV7-6 - CASSLSGGLPPSSSGNTIYF TGTGCCAGCAGCTTATCGGGGGGTCTACCCCCCTCAAGCTCTGGAAACACCATATATTTT
TRBJ2-1 - TRBV27 - CATSRGSYNEQFF TGTGCCACAAGCAGGGGCTCCTACAATGAGCAGTTCTTC
TRBJ1-2 - TRBV20-1 TRBD1 CSASIRDRGTGYTF TGCAGTGCTAGTATCAGGGACAGGGGGACCGGCTACACCTTC
TRBJ2-7 - TRBV7-2 - CASSLGTRPDSYEQYF TGTGCCAGCAGCTTAGGTACCAGGCCGGATTCCTACGAGCAGTACTTC
TRBJ2-5 - TRBV7-7 - CASSFNSGYGSQYF TGTGCTAGCAGCTTCAATAGCGGTTACGGGTCCCAGTACTTC
TRBJ2-3 - TRBV7-6 TRBD2 CASSPSGSGIPDTQYF TGTGCCAGCAGCCCCTCGGGAAGCGGGATCCCAGATACGCAGTATTTT
TRBJ2-7 - TRBV7-9 - CASSFQETGFYEQYF TGTGCCAGCAGCTTTCAAGAGACAGGCTTCTACGAGCAGTACTTC
TRBJ1-5 - TRBV2 TRBD1 CASSEDRGAGQPQHF TGTGCCAGCAGTGAAGACAGGGGGGCTGGGCAGCCCCAGCATTTT
TRBJ1-5 - TRBV3-1/TRBV3-2 - CASSRGLQPQHF TGTGCCAGCAGCCGCGGGCTTCAGCCCCAGCATTTT
TRBJ1-3 few TRBV2 - CASSEAESIYF TGTGCCAGCAGTGAAGCCGAGTCGATATATTTT
TRBJ2-5 - TRBV24-1 TRBD1 CATSGHRGGETQYF TGTGCCACCAGTGGCCACAGGGGCGGAGAGACCCAGTACTTC
TRBJ2-2 - TRBV3-1/TRBV3-2 - CASSLGGHTGELFF TGTGCCAGCAGCCTCGGCGGACATACCGGGGAGCTGTTTTTT
TRBJ2-5 - TRBV5-5 TRBD1 CASSWTGQVGETQYF TGTGCCAGCAGCTGGACGGGACAGGTGGGGGAGACCCAGTACTTC
TRBJ2-7 - TRBV6-5 - CASSRTPGLSYEQYF TGTGCCAGCAGTCGCACGCCGGGTCTCTCCTACGAGCAGTACTTC
TRBJ2-3 - TRBV9 - CASSSRGLSTDTQYF TGTGCCAGCAGTTCTAGAGGTCTCAGCACAGATACGCAGTATTTT
TRBJ2-3 - TRBV24-1 TRBD2 CATSAPGRGREDTQYF TGTGCCACCAGTGCTCCAGGGAGAGGGAGGGAAGATACGCAGTATTTT
TRBJ2-5 - TRBV7-9 - CASSPQGGETQYF TGTGCCAGCAGCCCGCAGGGTGGGGAGACCCAGTACTTC
TRBJ2-4 once TRBV24-1 - CATSPKTGGAALQYF TGTGCCACCAGTCCGAAGACGGGGGGCGCCGCACTTCAGTACTTC